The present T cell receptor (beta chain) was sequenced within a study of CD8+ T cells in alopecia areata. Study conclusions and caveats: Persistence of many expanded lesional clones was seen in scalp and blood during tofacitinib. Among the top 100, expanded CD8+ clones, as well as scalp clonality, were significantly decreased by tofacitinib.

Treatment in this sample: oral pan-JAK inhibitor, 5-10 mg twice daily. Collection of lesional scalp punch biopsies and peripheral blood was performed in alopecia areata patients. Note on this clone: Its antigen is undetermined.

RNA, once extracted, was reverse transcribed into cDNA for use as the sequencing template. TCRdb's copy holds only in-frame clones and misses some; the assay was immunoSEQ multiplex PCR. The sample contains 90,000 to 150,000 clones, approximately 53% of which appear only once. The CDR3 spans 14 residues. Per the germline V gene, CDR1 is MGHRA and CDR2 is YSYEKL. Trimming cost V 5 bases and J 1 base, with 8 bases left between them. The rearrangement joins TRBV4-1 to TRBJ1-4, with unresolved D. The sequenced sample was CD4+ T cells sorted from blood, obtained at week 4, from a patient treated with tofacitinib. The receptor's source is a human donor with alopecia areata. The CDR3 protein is CASSYPGTNEKLFF. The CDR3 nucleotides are TGCGCCAGCAGCTACCCGGGAACTAATGAAAAACTGTTTTTT.